Following are 16 T cell receptor beta chains from one sample sequenced in a study of T cells after yellow fever vaccination (dated by TCRdb to the late 2010s). Libraries came from 5' RACE. Reads for this sample came from an Illumina HiSeq 2500. The public reads were reanalyzed by TCRdb: fastp trimming at Q25, MiXCR alignment, in-frame beta chains only. Each entry is one CDR3 protein sequence, shown with its most common DNA and genes. The table for this sample lists under 700,000 distinct CDR3 sequences; roughly a sixth of them were counted only once. The ten largest clones capture around 16% of the sample. What this sample's treatment or condition label stands for: live attenuated yellow fever vaccine strain. The sample in question was PBMCs, obtained 5 days after the first yellow fever vaccination. The receptors shown here come from a man aged 18 to 30 who received the YFV17D yellow fever vaccine.

J is TRBJ2-1 and V is TRBV4-1; D possibly matches TRBD1 or TRBD2 (5 bases each). The V end was cut by 2 bases, the J end by 0 bases, with 11 bases between. Germline CDR1 and CDR2: MGHRA and YSYEKL. CDR3 size: 16 residues. The CDR3: CASSQSGTASYNEQFF. The CDR3 DNA follows: TGCGCCAGCAGCCAATCCGGGACGGCCTCCTACAATGAGCAGTTCTTC.

The rearrangement links TRBV29-1 to TRBJ2-1; 9 nucleotides line up with TRBD2. CDR1 and CDR2 (germline): SQVTM, ANQGSEA. This CDR3 spans 12 amino acids. This CDR3 reads CSLAGPYNEQFF. The CDR3 bases are TGCAGTCTAGCGGGACCATACAATGAGCAGTTCTTC.

The chain uses TRBV10-3 and TRBJ1-5; 7 nucleotides align to TRBD1. The trim removed 6 bases at V and 2 bases at J, leaving 4 bases unmatched. Germline-derived CDR1 and CDR2 are ENHRY and SYGVKD. The CDR3 spans 14 residues. CDR3 sequence (DNA): TGTGCCATCAGCCAGGGGGGGGGCAATCAGCCCCAGCATTTT. Amino acids: CAISQGGGNQPQHF.

This clonotype showed up just a few times. The rearrangement joins TRBV18 to TRBJ2-7; the D gene is possibly TRBD1 (5 bases). The CDR3 covers 14 residues. Germline CDR1 KGHSH, CDR2 LQKENI. The V end lost 4 bases, the J end lost 2 bases, and 12 bases lay between the germline ends. CDR3 amino acids: CASSLPGSPYEQYF. CDR3 coding DNA: TGTGCCAGCTCACTCCCAGGGTCCCCCTACGAGCAGTACTTC.

The chain couples TRBV11-2 to TRBJ2-2; D might be TRBD1 (5 bases). Germline-derived CDR1 and CDR2 are SGHAT and FQNNGV. The CDR3 has 15 residues. V was cut by 1 base and J by 3 bases, with 9 bases left in between. CDR3 nucleotide sequence: TGTGCCAGCAGCTTAGCAGGGATAGACACCGGGGAGCTGTTTTTT. This encodes CASSLAGIDTGELFF.

The J gene is TRBJ2-5, the V gene TRBV5-1; 8 bases map to TRBD1. CDR1 and CDR2 from the germline V gene are SGHRS and YFSETQ. After removal of 4 bases from V and 5 bases from J, the junction contained 7 bases not matched to a gene. CDR3 length: 14 amino acids. The CDR3 DNA sequence: TGCGCCAGCAGCCGACAGGGGCAGCGGGAGACCCAGTACTTC. This codes for CASSRQGQRETQYF.

The chain uses TRBV19 and TRBJ1-5; the D is unclear. CDR1 and CDR2 from the germline V gene are LNHDA and SQIVND (reference sequence). The CDR3 consists of 14 residues. V was cut by 6 bases and J by 6 bases, with 15 bases left in between. CDR3 residues: CASSQAALGQPQHF. Written as DNA, the CDR3 is TGTGCCAGTAGCCAGGCGGCGCTTGGTCAGCCCCAGCATTTT.

This clonotype has just a few counts. V is TRBV12-3 or TRBV12-4 and J is TRBJ1-4; a possible D gene is TRBD1 (5 bases). V was shortened by 6 bases and J by 8 bases, with 19 bases between the two germline ends. The CDR3 totals 15 residues. Written as DNA, the CDR3 is TGTGCCAGCAGATACCGGGACGGCCCTCTGGAAAAACTGTTTTTT. Its protein is CASRYRDGPLEKLFF.

This clonotype was counted ten times or more. The chain is built from TRBV29-1 and TRBJ2-5; D gene ambiguous. CDR1 is SQVTM, CDR2 ANQGSEA, per germline. The V gene lost 4 bases and the J gene lost 4 bases, with 13 bases spanning the gap. The CDR3 runs 13 residues. The DNA for the CDR3 is TGCAGCGTTGCGCCGGCCGCCGGAGAGACCCAGTACTTC. It is translated as CSVAPAAGETQYF.

The V gene is TRBV20-1, the J gene TRBJ2-3; 9 nucleotides line up with TRBD2. V lost 6 bases and J lost 3; bases outside the gene matches: 13. The CDR3 consists of 16 residues. In germline, CDR1 is DFQATT, CDR2 SNEGSKA (reference sequence). The CDR3 loop is CSAQKWGGGATDTQYF. DNA for the CDR3: TGCAGTGCCCAAAAGTGGGGCGGGGGGGCGACAGATACGCAGTATTTT.

This clonotype was counted only a few times. This chain links TRBV25-1 with TRBJ1-1, with 9 bases matching TRBD1. Germline CDR1 reads MGHDK; CDR2 reads SYGVNS. V gave up 3 bases and J gave up 5 bases; unmatched junction bases: 4. The CDR3 contains 14 residues. The CDR3 nucleotides are TGTGCCAGCAGTGACGTCGGACAGGGGACTGAAGCTTTCTTT. Encoded protein: CASSDVGQGTEAFF.

V gene TRBV10-3 combines with J gene TRBJ2-3; the D gene is possibly TRBD2 (5 bases). The V end lost 8 bases, the J end lost 1 base, and 10 bases lay between the germline ends. This CDR3 is built from 13 residues. CDR1 is ENHRY and CDR2 is SYGVKD in the germline V gene. The CDR3 DNA follows: TGTGCCATCGGCCGGGATGGCACAGATACGCAGTATTTT. This codes for CAIGRDGTDTQYF.

The gene calls are TRBV19 and TRBJ1-5; D uncertain. Looked up from germline, CDR1 is LNHDA and CDR2 is SQIVND (reference sequence). This CDR3 has 14 residues. V lost 7 bases and J lost 0, with 10 bases in between. The CDR3 bases are TGTGCCAGTAAAGGTCAGAATAGCAATCAGCCCCAGCATTTT. Amino acid sequence: CASKGQNSNQPQHF.

There are many counts of this clonotype. V usage is TRBV7-2 and J usage is TRBJ2-1; D is possibly TRBD2 (7 bases). CDR1 and CDR2 from the germline V gene are SGHTA and FQGNSA. The CDR3 spans 17 residues. V shed 5 bases and J shed 2 bases, with 19 bases lying between them. The CDR3 loop reads CASSVRGRGEPYNEQFF. The CDR3 coding sequence is TGTGCCAGCAGCGTCAGGGGACGGGGGGAACCCTACAATGAGCAGTTCTTC.

V gene TRBV5-1 combines with J gene TRBJ2-5; 7 bases are shared with TRBD1. The CDR3 sequence is 16 residues long. Germline V gives CDR1 SGHRS, CDR2 YFSETQ. Losses at the gene ends were 4 bases for V and 2 bases for J; bases not matched to a gene: 11. CDR3 coding DNA: TGCGCCAGCAGCGTCGGGACAGCGATCCTTCAAGAGACCCAGTACTTC. It encodes CASSVGTAILQETQYF.

This CDR3 reads CASSLAPGPNSPLHF. The CDR3 DNA is TGTGCCAGCAGCTTAGCCCCAGGCCCGAATTCACCCCTCCACTTT. The genes are TRBV7-2 and TRBJ1-6; D uncertain. The germline CDR1 and CDR2 sequences are SGHTA and FQGNSA. The ends were cut back, 0 bases at V and 7 bases at J, with 10 bases in the middle. The CDR3 extends over 15 amino acids.